These T cell receptor beta chains were read from a single sample in a study of OX40 agonist ivuxolimab in advanced cancers. Measured with immunoSEQ multiplex PCR; TCRdb has only the in-frame clones, and not every one. Of 50,000 to 75,000 clones in the sample, roughly four fifths were seen once. Sequencing used CD4+ or CD8+ T cells sorted from blood, obtained in a trial of the OX40 agonist ivuxolimab. The receptor source for this set is an adult with an advanced solid tumor such as melanoma, head and neck, liver or kidney cancer. CDR3s include the opening cysteine and the closing phenylalanine or tryptophan. A D gene is named only where the DNA matches it firmly. Rows may omit the clone size; those that give it use once, few, many or a size class.

clone_size d_call j_call v_call cdr3_aa cdr3_nt
few TRBD1 TRBJ1-2 TRBV14 CASSSTGGTDYGYTF TGTGCCAGCAGCTCAACAGGGGGTACTGACTATGGCTACACCTTC
. . TRBJ1-2 TRBV6-5 CASSWERTNYGYTF TGTGCCAGCAGTTGGGAGAGGACAAACTATGGCTACACCTTC
. . TRBJ2-5 TRBV5-1 CASSLARLPSQETQYF TGCGCCAGCAGCTTGGCTCGACTTCCCTCTCAAGAGACCCAGTACTTC
once TRBD1 TRBJ1-6 TRBV5-1 CASSIDRGQGGSPLHF TGCGCCAGCAGCATAGACAGGGGACAGGGTGGGTCACCCCTCCACTTT
. . TRBJ1-1 TRBV28 CASSSGQLTEAFF TGTGCCAGCAGTTCCGGACAGCTCACTGAAGCTTTCTTT
. . TRBJ2-7 TRBV7-2 CASSVQPMSGYEQYF TGTGCCAGCAGCGTCCAGCCCATGAGCGGGTACGAGCAGTACTTC
. . TRBJ2-7 TRBV10-3 CAISPGANYEQYF TGTGCCATCAGCCCGGGAGCCAATTACGAGCAGTACTTC
. . TRBJ2-2 TRBV28 CASSLFTGELFF TGTGCCAGCAGTCTCTTTACCGGGGAGCTGTTTTTT
. . TRBJ2-7 TRBV7-9 CASSLKAGNHEQYF TGTGCCAGCAGCTTAAAGGCAGGGAACCACGAGCAGTACTTC
. . TRBJ1-5 TRBV18 CASSPQGSGNQPQHF TGTGCCAGCTCCCCGCAGGGAAGTGGCAATCAGCCCCAGCATTTT
. TRBD1 TRBJ1-6 TRBV10-3 CAISDGQGGNSPLHF TGTGCCATCAGTGACGGACAGGGGGGTAATTCACCCCTCCACTTT
few TRBD2 TRBJ2-1 TRBV28 CASTGLAGTSGQFF TGTGCCAGCACCGGACTAGCGGGGACCAGCGGGCAGTTCTTC
. . TRBJ2-5 TRBV4-2 CASSQAEGTTQETQYF TGTGCCAGCAGCCAGGCCGAGGGGACGACCCAAGAGACCCAGTACTTC
. . TRBJ2-7 TRBV6-5 CASSYSLGTEQYF TGTGCCAGCAGTTACTCTTTAGGGACCGAGCAGTACTTC
. TRBD2 TRBJ2-2 TRBV2 CASSESSSGVRRTGELFF TGTGCCAGCAGTGAGTCGTCTAGCGGGGTCCGGAGGACCGGGGAGCTGTTTTTT
. . TRBJ1-4 TRBV30 CAWSDKAETNEKLFF TGTGCCTGGAGTGACAAGGCGGAGACTAATGAAAAACTGTTTTTT
. . TRBJ1-5 TRBV19 CASSILEGRGNQPQHF TGTGCCAGTAGTATACTCGAAGGTCGCGGCAATCAGCCCCAGCATTTT
. . TRBJ2-5 TRBV9 CASSVFEGVYQETQYF TGTGCCAGCAGCGTATTTGAGGGGGTGTACCAAGAGACCCAGTACTTC
. TRBD2 TRBJ2-1 TRBV25-1 CASILNPGLAGRYNEQFF TGTGCCAGCATCCTAAACCCCGGACTAGCGGGGAGATACAATGAGCAGTTCTTC
. TRBD2 TRBJ2-3 TRBV28 CASSSPGGTDTQYF TGTGCCAGCAGTTCTCCGGGGGGAACGGATACGCAGTATTTT
. TRBD2 TRBJ2-5 TRBV11-2 CASSFPSGVETQYF TGTGCCAGCAGCTTCCCTAGCGGGGTGGAGACCCAGTACTTC
. . TRBJ1-5 TRBV6-5 CASRSPAGNQPQHF TGTGCCAGCAGAAGTCCAGCGGGCAATCAGCCCCAGCATTTT
. TRBD1 TRBJ2-7 TRBV19 CASSQGVPYYEQYF TGTGCCAGTTCTCAGGGGGTACCATACTACGAGCAGTACTTC
. . TRBJ2-1 TRBV11-2 CASSLRGFAYNEQFF TGTGCCAGCAGCTTACGTGGTTTCGCCTACAATGAGCAGTTCTTC
once . TRBJ2-4 TRBV6-5 CASRGSRGWDIQYF TGTGCCAGCAGGGGATCGAGAGGGTGGGACATTCAGTACTTC
few . TRBJ2-1 TRBV7-9 CASSPNVAYNEQFF TGTGCCAGCAGCCCCAATGTGGCCTACAATGAGCAGTTCTTC
once . TRBJ2-1 TRBV10-2 CASSGSNEYNEQFF TGCGCCAGCAGTGGGTCGAATGAATACAATGAGCAGTTCTTC
. . TRBJ1-1 TRBV21-1 CASSKEENTEAFF TGTGCCAGCAGCAAAGAGGAGAACACTGAAGCTTTCTTT
many . TRBJ2-2 TRBV7-9 CASSLRGRTRATGELFF TGTGCCAGCAGCTTAAGGGGTCGGACCAGAGCCACCGGGGAGCTGTTTTTT
. . TRBJ2-7 TRBV7-9 CASSLDITFSEQYF TGTGCCAGCAGCTTAGACATTACCTTCTCCGAGCAGTACTTC
. . TRBJ2-3 TRBV18 CASSPPTLSDTQYF TGTGCCAGCTCACCTCCCACCCTGAGTGATACGCAGTATTTT
. . TRBJ2-3 TRBV7-6 CASSPRIGTDTQYF TGTGCCAGCAGCCCCCGAATAGGCACAGATACGCAGTATTTT
once TRBD1 TRBJ2-7 TRBV11-3 CASSLGDRGLEQYF TGTGCCAGCAGCTTGGGGGACAGGGGGCTCGAGCAGTACTTC
few . TRBJ1-6 TRBV27 CASSFRESSPLHF TGTGCCAGCAGTTTTCGGGAGTCCTCACCCCTCCACTTT
. . TRBJ1-5 TRBV5-1 CASSPGQIFSNQPQHF TGCGCCAGCAGCCCAGGACAGATCTTTAGCAATCAGCCCCAGCATTTT
. TRBD1 TRBJ2-7 TRBV18 CASSPAGGGSYEQYF TGTGCCAGCTCACCAGCAGGGGGCGGCTCCTACGAGCAGTACTTC
. . TRBJ2-5 TRBV7-2 CASSPGNQETQYF TGTGCCAGCAGCCCCGGCAATCAAGAGACCCAGTACTTC
. . TRBJ1-3 TRBV7-2 CASSVQGSGGNTIYF TGTGCCAGCAGCGTCCAGGGATCTGGCGGAAACACCATATATTTT
. . TRBJ1-2 TRBV7-3 CASSPGGGNYGYTF TGTGCCAGCAGCCCCGGGGGGGGAAACTATGGCTACACCTTC
. TRBD1 TRBJ2-1 TRBV7-9 CASTPGTGSSYNEQFF TGTGCCAGCACCCCAGGGACAGGGAGCTCCTACAATGAGCAGTTCTTC
. . TRBJ1-1 TRBV19 CASSRERVTEAFF TGTGCCAGTAGTAGGGAGAGGGTGACTGAAGCTTTCTTT
once TRBD1 TRBJ1-4 TRBV18 CASSRDRNEKLFF TGTGCCAGCTCACGGGACAGGAATGAAAAACTGTTTTTT